Listed below are T cell receptor beta chains from one sample, sequenced in a study of high-grade serous ovarian cancer treatment subgroups. Libraries were prepared by immunoSEQ multiplex PCR; TCRdb keeps only in-frame clonotypes and omits some of them. Of about 30,000 clones in the sample, around 80% were seen once. The sequencing input was tumor tissue. Receptor source: a human donor with high-grade serous ovarian cancer. Each CDR3 is given with its conserved first and last residue. The D gene is left open where the match is weak. For some rows the clone size is stated as once, few or many, or as a class when expanded; others skip it.

CDR3 length: 15
D gene: NA
clone size: NA
J gene: TRBJ2-7
V gene: TRBV19
CDR3 DNA: TGTGCCAGTAGTATAGTTGTCGGGTATTCCTACGAGCAGTACTTC
CDR3 protein: CASSIVVGYSYEQYF

CDR3 length: 15
D gene: NA
clone size: NA
J gene: TRBJ2-6
V gene: TRBV28
CDR3 DNA: TGTGCCAGCACTCGGAGGGCTCCCGGGGCCAACGTCCTGACTTTC
CDR3 protein: CASTRRAPGANVLTF

CDR3 length: 15
D gene: NA
clone size: NA
J gene: TRBJ2-1
V gene: TRBV5-1
CDR3 DNA: TGCGCCAGCAGCTTGGATGGCAGATCTAACAATGAGCAGTTCTTC
CDR3 protein: CASSLDGRSNNEQFF

CDR3 length: 12
D gene: NA
clone size: NA
J gene: TRBJ2-3
V gene: TRBV9
CDR3 DNA: TGTGCCAGCTCTACGCCCTTCGGTACGCAGTATTTT
CDR3 protein: CASSTPFGTQYF

CDR3 length: 14
D gene: NA
clone size: NA
J gene: TRBJ1-3
V gene: TRBV18
CDR3 DNA: TGTGCCAGCTCACCGGAGGGCTCTGGAAACACCATATATTTT
CDR3 protein: CASSPEGSGNTIYF

CDR3 length: 14
D gene: TRBD2
clone size: NA
J gene: TRBJ2-3
V gene: TRBV6-4
CDR3 DNA: TGTGCCAGCAGTACTAGCGGAGGGGCAGATACGCAGTATTTT
CDR3 protein: CASSTSGGADTQYF

CDR3 length: 15
D gene: TRBD2
clone size: NA
J gene: TRBJ2-7
V gene: TRBV10-3
CDR3 DNA: TGTGCCATCAGTGAACCAGGTAGCGGGGGCCACGAGCAGTACTTC
CDR3 protein: CAISEPGSGGHEQYF

CDR3 length: 16
D gene: TRBD1
clone size: once
J gene: TRBJ1-6
V gene: TRBV18
CDR3 DNA: TGTGCCAGCTCACCCGGGACAGGGGCGTATAATTCACCCCTCCACTTT
CDR3 protein: CASSPGTGAYNSPLHF

CDR3 length: 15
D gene: TRBD2
clone size: NA
J gene: TRBJ2-1
V gene: TRBV10-2
CDR3 DNA: TGCGCCAGCAGTGGTTCGGCGGGAGGGATCAATGAGCAGTTCTTC
CDR3 protein: CASSGSAGGINEQFF

CDR3 length: 16
D gene: NA
clone size: NA
J gene: TRBJ1-4
V gene: TRBV11-1
CDR3 DNA: TGTGCCAGCAGCTTTACTACCGGGACAAGGTCTGAAAAACTGTTTTTT
CDR3 protein: CASSFTTGTRSEKLFF

CDR3 length: 14
D gene: TRBD1
clone size: NA
J gene: TRBJ1-3
V gene: TRBV30
CDR3 DNA: TGTGCCTGGAGTGCCAACAGGGGCGGAAACACCATATATTTT
CDR3 protein: CAWSANRGGNTIYF

CDR3 length: 16
D gene: NA
clone size: NA
J gene: TRBJ2-1
V gene: TRBV27
CDR3 DNA: TGTGCCAGCAGTAGCCCCGGGAAAAGCTCCTACAATGAGCAGTTCTTC
CDR3 protein: CASSSPGKSSYNEQFF

CDR3 length: 18
D gene: TRBD2
clone size: NA
J gene: TRBJ2-3
V gene: TRBV27
CDR3 DNA: TGTGCCAGCAGTTTGGCTAGCGGTATCGGGAGCGTCACAGATACGCAGTATTTT
CDR3 protein: CASSLASGIGSVTDTQYF

CDR3 length: 14
D gene: TRBD2
clone size: NA
J gene: TRBJ2-3
V gene: TRBV11-3
CDR3 DNA: TGTGCCAGCAGCGCTAGCGGGAGGGCAGATACGCAGTATTTT
CDR3 protein: CASSASGRADTQYF

CDR3 length: 12
D gene: NA
clone size: NA
J gene: TRBJ2-5
V gene: TRBV7-9
CDR3 DNA: TGTGCCAGCAGCACCGGCAGCGATACCCAGTACTTC
CDR3 protein: CASSTGSDTQYF

CDR3 length: 12
D gene: NA
clone size: NA
J gene: TRBJ2-7
V gene: TRBV7-9
CDR3 DNA: TGTGCCAGCCCGGATATAGACGGCGAGCAGTACTTC
CDR3 protein: CASPDIDGEQYF

CDR3 length: 12
D gene: NA
clone size: NA
J gene: TRBJ1-1
V gene: TRBV6-1
CDR3 DNA: TGTGCCAGCATTTACAGGTACGCTGAAGCTTTCTTT
CDR3 protein: CASIYRYAEAFF

CDR3 length: 14
D gene: NA
clone size: NA
J gene: TRBJ2-1
V gene: TRBV10-1
CDR3 DNA: TGCGCCAGCAGTGTCGGGGGAATATTCAATGAGCAGTTCTTC
CDR3 protein: CASSVGGIFNEQFF

CDR3 length: 15
D gene: TRBD1
clone size: NA
J gene: TRBJ2-1
V gene: TRBV6-5
CDR3 DNA: TGTGCCAGCAGCTACGACAGGGGCTCCTACAATGAGCAGTTCTTC
CDR3 protein: CASSYDRGSYNEQFF

CDR3 length: 17
D gene: NA
clone size: NA
J gene: TRBJ2-3
V gene: TRBV19
CDR3 DNA: TGTGCCAGTAGTATAGTCTTGGGAGCGCATAGCACAGATACGCAGTATTTT
CDR3 protein: CASSIVLGAHSTDTQYF

CDR3 length: 16
D gene: NA
clone size: once
J gene: TRBJ1-6
V gene: TRBV5-4
CDR3 DNA: TGTGCCAGCAGCTTGCGAAAAGGGGGACGCCATTCACCCCTCCACTTT
CDR3 protein: CASSLRKGGRHSPLHF

CDR3 length: 13
D gene: NA
clone size: NA
J gene: TRBJ2-5
V gene: TRBV6-5
CDR3 DNA: TGTGCCGCCTCGTTACACTCTCAGGGGACCCAGTACTTC
CDR3 protein: CAASLHSQGTQYF